Listed below are T cell receptor beta chains from one sample, sequenced in a study of memory CD4+ T cells and cytomegalovirus serostatus. Assay used: immunoSEQ multiplex PCR; TCRdb lists only in-frame clones, some missing. The sample carries fewer than 35,000 clones, more than 70% recorded once. Sample: memory CD4+ T cells from blood. The source of these receptors is an adult in good health and CMV-seronegative. CDR3s include the opening cysteine and the closing phenylalanine or tryptophan. A D gene is named only where the DNA matches it firmly. Clone size, where shown, is once, few, many, or a class for clones that have expanded.

once,TRBV11-3,TRBJ2-2,-,TGTGCCAGCAGCTCTAGGGGTCGCGGCACCGGGGAGCTGTTTTTT,CASSSRGRGTGELFF
-,TRBV19,TRBJ2-3,-,TGTGCCAGTAGTATCCAGGGTGCCACAGATACGCAGTATTTT,CASSIQGATDTQYF
-,TRBV9,TRBJ2-3,-,TGTGCCAGCAGCGTTGACGACTCAAGCACAGATACGCAGTATTTT,CASSVDDSSTDTQYF
-,TRBV11-3,TRBJ2-5,-,TGTGCCAGCAGCTCCCCGGGGCGCAAGACCCAGTACTTC,CASSSPGRKTQYF
-,TRBV4-3,TRBJ2-1,-,TGCGCCAGCAGCCAAGCGGGGGGCTCGGGCTCCTACAATGAGCAGTTCTTC,CASSQAGGSGSYNEQFF
-,TRBV6-5,TRBJ2-7,TRBD1,TGTGCCAGCGGGACAGGGGCTTACGAGCAGTACTTC,CASGTGAYEQYF
-,TRBV18,TRBJ2-5,-,TGTGCCAGCTCACCACGACAGTATCAAGAGACCCAGTACTTC,CASSPRQYQETQYF
-,TRBV30,TRBJ1-3,-,TGTGCCTGGAGTGTAGGCTCTGGAAACACCATATATTTT,CAWSVGSGNTIYF
-,TRBV18,TRBJ1-1,-,TGTGCCAGCTCACCTGTGGGCGGAAACACTGAAGCTTTCTTT,CASSPVGGNTEAFF
-,TRBV5-6,TRBJ2-7,-,TGTGCCAGCAGCTTGGCCAGGCCCTCCTACGAGCAGTACTTC,CASSLARPSYEQYF
-,TRBV7-2,TRBJ2-7,-,TGTGCCAGCAGCTTACTTCCCCACGAGCAGTACTTC,CASSLLPHEQYF
-,TRBV12-2,TRBJ2-7,-,TGTGCAAGTCGCTCGCCGGACAGACGAATCTACGAGCAGTACTTC,CASRSPDRRIYEQYF
-,TRBV7-9,TRBJ2-7,-,TGTGCCAGCAGCTTAGGATTGGCAGGGAGGTACGAGCAGTACTTC,CASSLGLAGRYEQYF
-,TRBV7-7,TRBJ2-7,TRBD1,TGTGCTAGCAGCTTAGGGGACAGTTTAGCCTACGAGCAGTACTTC,CASSLGDSLAYEQYF
-,TRBV6-5,TRBJ1-5,-,TGTGCCAGCAGTAAATGGGACGGGAATCAGCCCCAGCATTTT,CASSKWDGNQPQHF
few,TRBV19,TRBJ2-3,-,TGTGCCACCGGCGGACTAAGGGGTGATACGCAGTATTTT,CATGGLRGDTQYF
-,TRBV7-2,TRBJ2-1,-,TGTGCCAGCAGCCTCTCCGCCAGGGGCTACAATGAGCAGTTCTTC,CASSLSARGYNEQFF
-,TRBV5-4,TRBJ1-1,TRBD1,TGTGCCAGCAGCCGCCGGGACAGGAACACTGAAGCTTTCTTT,CASSRRDRNTEAFF
-,TRBV10-3,TRBJ1-1,-,TGTGCCATCAATAGGGGGAACACTGAAGCTTTCTTT,CAINRGNTEAFF
-,TRBV7-8,TRBJ2-7,-,TGTGCCAGCAGCTTTCATCGACTCTTCTACGAGCAGTACTTC,CASSFHRLFYEQYF
-,TRBV19,TRBJ2-6,-,TGTGCCAGTAGCCTAAGGGGGGCATCGGGGGCCAACGTCCTGACTTTC,CASSLRGASGANVLTF
once,TRBV4-3,TRBJ2-7,-,TGCGCCAGCAGCCAAAGGACCGGGACACCCTTCCACGAGCAGTACTTC,CASSQRTGTPFHEQYF
few,TRBV6-9,TRBJ2-7,-,TGTGCCAGCAGTTATGTTTACGAGCAGTACTTC,CASSYVYEQYF
-,TRBV9,TRBJ1-3,-,TGTGCCAGCAGCGTAGAAGTCAGGGTGTCTCCTGGAAACACCATATATTTT,CASSVEVRVSPGNTIYF
-,TRBV7-9,TRBJ1-2,TRBD1,TGTGCCAGCAGCTTTGGACAGGAGATCTATGGCTACACCTTC,CASSFGQEIYGYTF
-,TRBV18,TRBJ2-5,-,TGTGCCAGCTCCTGGGGCCCGGGGGAGACCCAGTACTTC,CASSWGPGETQYF
once,TRBV7-9,TRBJ2-5,-,TGTGCCAGCAGCCCGACCGGGATGGGGGAGACCCAGTACTTC,CASSPTGMGETQYF
-,TRBV5-4,TRBJ1-3,TRBD1,TGTGCCAGCAGCTTGGCGGGACAGGGACGTGGAGACACCATATATTTT,CASSLAGQGRGDTIYF
-,TRBV30,TRBJ1-2,-,TGTGCCTGGAGTCCTAGCTATGGCTACACCTTC,CAWSPSYGYTF
-,TRBV7-7,TRBJ2-5,-,TGTGCTAGCAGCTTAGGGCTAGCTGAAGAGACCCAGTACTTC,CASSLGLAEETQYF
once,TRBV5-1,TRBJ2-7,TRBD1,TGCGCCAGCAGCGGAACAGGGGCTTCGGAGCAGTACTTC,CASSGTGASEQYF
-,TRBV6-5,TRBJ1-6,-,TGTGCCAGCAGTTTGGCGAATTCACCCCTCCACTTT,CASSLANSPLHF
-,TRBV6-5,TRBJ1-2,-,TGTGCCAGCAGTCGGGGGAATGGCTACACCTTC,CASSRGNGYTF
-,TRBV19,TRBJ1-4,-,TGTGCCAGTAGTATAGGGTTCCCAGGACCAACGGAAAAACTGTTTTTT,CASSIGFPGPTEKLFF
-,TRBV28,TRBJ2-1,-,TGTGCCAGCAGGGGGGCGGCCCAATACAATGAGCAGTTCTTC,CASRGAAQYNEQFF
few,TRBV19,TRBJ1-1,-,TGTGCCAGTAGTGGGACCTTGGGCACTGAAGCTTTCTTT,CASSGTLGTEAFF
-,TRBV19,TRBJ1-1,TRBD1,TGTGCCAGTAGTATACGCGGGACAGGGGCTGAAGCTTTCTTT,CASSIRGTGAEAFF
once,TRBV11-2,TRBJ1-3,-,TGTGCCAGCAGCCTAAGATTTCAGTCGACCTCTGGAAACACCATATATTTT,CASSLRFQSTSGNTIYF
-,TRBV25-1,TRBJ1-5,TRBD1,TGTGCCAGCAGTGAATCGTCAGGGGGGCATCAGCCCCAGCATTTT,CASSESSGGHQPQHF
-,TRBV14,TRBJ1-3,-,TGTGCCAGCAGCCAACTAGGGATTGGAAACACCATATATTTT,CASSQLGIGNTIYF
few,TRBV19,TRBJ1-1,-,TGTGCCAGTAGCCTCACAGGGAGCATCGCTGAAGCTTTCTTT,CASSLTGSIAEAFF
-,TRBV6-6,TRBJ1-1,-,TGTGCCAGCAGTTATGACCCGAGAGGGACTGAAGCTTTCTTT,CASSYDPRGTEAFF
few,TRBV5-6,TRBJ2-1,-,TGTGCCAGCAGCTTGGGTTGGGGTACGTCATCCTACAATGAGCAGTTCTTC,CASSLGWGTSSYNEQFF
-,TRBV18,TRBJ1-5,TRBD1,TGTGCCAGCTCACCTCAGGGGGTAGAGGGTCAGCCCCAGCATTTT,CASSPQGVEGQPQHF
-,TRBV5-6,TRBJ1-3,-,TGTGCCAGCAGCTTAAACAGGGTATACGGAAACACCATATATTTT,CASSLNRVYGNTIYF
-,TRBV2,TRBJ2-5,-,TGTGCCAGCAGTGCCATCGCGGGGGCCCAAGAGACCCAGTACTTC,CASSAIAGAQETQYF
-,TRBV7-2,TRBJ2-2,-,TGTGCCAGCAGCTTCCCAGCGACCGGGGAGCTGTTTTTT,CASSFPATGELFF
-,TRBV5-1,TRBJ2-5,-,TGCGCCAGCAGCTTTGGGCCCCAAGAGACCCAGTACTTC,CASSFGPQETQYF
once,TRBV19,TRBJ1-1,-,TGTGCCAGTAGTCCGACTTTCCCCGGCATTAGGGCTTTCTTT,CASSPTFPGIRAFF
-,TRBV7-6,TRBJ1-3,-,TGTGCCAGCAGCTTAGGGGGACAAAGCTCTGGAAACACCATATATTTT,CASSLGGQSSGNTIYF
few,TRBV9,TRBJ2-7,-,TGTGCCAGCAGCGTACGGGACTTTGGGGAGCAGTACTTC,CASSVRDFGEQYF
few,TRBV6-1,TRBJ2-3,TRBD2,TGTGCCAGCAGTGAAGCGCGTATTAGCGGGGGGGCCTACACAGATACGCAGTATTTT,CASSEARISGGAYTDTQYF
-,TRBV10-3,TRBJ1-5,-,TGTGCCATCAGTGCGTCCGCTGAGGACAATCAGCCCCAGCATTTT,CAISASAEDNQPQHF
-,TRBV11-2,TRBJ1-2,-,TGTGCCAGCAGCTTAGATTTGGGAGGGGGCTATGGCTACACCTTC,CASSLDLGGGYGYTF
once,TRBV7-2,TRBJ2-5,-,TGTGCCAGCAGCTTATTAGGGGGGGGCCTTGGGGAGACCCAGTACTTC,CASSLLGGGLGETQYF
-,TRBV28,TRBJ1-2,-,TGTGCCAGCAGTTTACTCCGGACGGGAAACTATGGCTACACCTTC,CASSLLRTGNYGYTF
-,TRBV29-1,TRBJ2-1,-,TGCAGCGTGACGACGACTGGCACCGCTAGCAAGTTCTTC,CSVTTTGTASKFF
-,TRBV2,TRBJ2-7,-,TGTGCCAGCAGTGAAGCGCTGTTGTACGAGCAGTACTTC,CASSEALLYEQYF
-,TRBV11-3,TRBJ2-1,TRBD2,TGTGCCAGCAGCTCCTACGGGGGGGCGGGGGATGAGCAGTTCTTC,CASSSYGGAGDEQFF
-,TRBV28,TRBJ1-4,-,TGTGCCAGCAGTTCCCGGGGAAATGAAAAACTGTTTTTT,CASSSRGNEKLFF